A single T cell receptor (beta chain) is shown here with its context. Its target is unknown. This sample is drawn from a study of long-term antiretroviral therapy in people with HIV. Regarding the study as a whole: From the mid-2000s to the late 2010s, blood was obtained, possibly while participants received older ART regimens.

Germline CDR1 MDHEN, CDR2 SYDVKM. V lost 9 bases to trimming and J lost 2 bases, with 14 bases between them. The CDR3 consists of 13 residues. Version v3.0 of the immunoSEQ assay was performed at survey level. Clones were sequenced by immunoSEQ multiplex PCR, and TCRdb holds only the in-frame ones, with some missing. The data hold 20,000 to 30,000 clones, with 65% to 90% observed a single time. This TCR derives from a man aged 50 to 60 with HIV. The J gene is TRBJ2-7, the V gene TRBV28; D gene ambiguous. The sequencing used unsorted PBMCs, collected 1.2 years after starting antiretroviral therapy. The CDR3 DNA reads as TGTGCCAGTTCCCTGACGGGCACCTACGAGCAGTACTTC. It codes for CASSLTGTYEQYF.